The 22 T cell receptor beta chains below were found in one sample sequenced in a study of CD8+CD57+ T cells in acquired aplastic anemia. Both TCR beta VDJ combination and CDR3 sequence profiling were carried out. Genomic DNA was the template for this profiling. One entry per CDR3 protein, called by TCRdb with MiXCR from the reads. The table has around 180,000 distinct CDR3 sequences, 64% seen once. The specimen sequenced was sorted CD4+, CD8+, or CD8+CD57+ T cells (not recorded which) from PBMCs. The source is a human donor with severe aplastic anemia or a healthy control (not recorded which).

About this clonotype: Since the CDR3 does not end with the conserved phenylalanine or tryptophan, this likely comes from a read error. The rearrangement joins TRBV19 to TRBJ2-7; D may match TRBD1 or TRBD2 (5 bases each). This CDR3 has 16 amino acids. The germline CDR1 and CDR2 sequences are LNHDA and SQIVND (reference sequence). Trimming removed 0 bases from V and 3 bases from J, with 15 bases in between. CDR3 loop: CASSIDRGGVGYEQYL. The CDR3 bases are TGTGCCAGTAGTATAGATCGTGGGGGTGTAGGCTACGAGCAGTACCTC.

V usage is TRBV7-8 and J usage is TRBJ2-1; 10 positions agree with TRBD2. V was pared by 4 bases and J by 8 bases, with 5 bases of the junction left unmatched. CDR1 SGHVS and CDR2 FQNEAQ come from the germline V gene. The CDR3 spans 14 residues. CDR3 sequence reads: CASSSAGGLDEQFF. The DNA of the CDR3 is TGTGCCAGCAGCTCAGCGGGGGGGCTAGATGAGCAGTTCTTC.

The V and J genes are TRBV9 and TRBJ2-5; 9 bases are a match to TRBD2. Germline V gene lookup returns CDR1 SGDLS and CDR2 YYNGEE. The CDR3 runs 12 residues. V shed 2 bases and J 7 bases; nucleotides not matched to a gene: 0. The CDR3 sequence is CASSVSGGTQYF. Written as DNA, the CDR3 is TGTGCCAGCAGCGTTAGCGGGGGGACCCAGTACTTC.

This clonotype has only a few counts. The V gene is TRBV7-7, the J gene TRBJ2-5, with TRBD2 matching 10 bases. V trimming: 10 bases; J trimming: 2 bases; junction bases outside the gene matches: 10. CDR3 size: 15 residues. CDR1 and CDR2 (germline): SSHAT, FNYEAQ (reference sequence). This CDR3 is CATTSGRAYQETQYF. The DNA for the CDR3 is TGTGCCACTACAAGCGGGAGGGCTTATCAAGAGACCCAGTACTTC.

This clonotype was seen a single time. The J gene is TRBJ2-7, the V gene TRBV7-2; TRBD2 aligns across 8 bases. This CDR3 is 15 amino acids long. The germline V gene encodes CDR1 SGHTA and CDR2 FQGNSA. Trimming took 5 bases from V and 4 from J; bases not matched to a gene: 10. Written as DNA, the CDR3 is TGTGCCAGCAGCACCTCGTGGAGCGGGGGTTACGAGCAGTACTTC. This translates into CASSTSWSGGYEQYF.

This clonotype was seen many times. The J gene is TRBJ1-3, the V gene TRBV19; unclear D gene. This CDR3 comprises 13 residues. Germline assignment: CDR1 LNHDA and CDR2 SQIVND (reference sequence). V was clipped by 4 bases and J by 8 bases, with 12 bases between them. DNA of the CDR3: TGTGCCAGTAGTAAGGACCAAGAGGACACCATATATTTT. The encoded protein is CASSKDQEDTIYF.

The rearrangement links TRBV6-5 to TRBJ2-5; 7 positions agree with TRBD2. CDR1 and CDR2 from the germline V gene are MNHEY and SVGAGI. The CDR3 length is 14 residues. The junction had 3 bases not matched to a gene; V was cut back by 0 bases and J by 5 bases. DNA for the CDR3: TGTGCCAGCAGTTACTCGAATAGCGGGGAGACCCAGTACTTC. It translates to CASSYSNSGETQYF.

This clonotype has a single count. The V call is TRBV2, the J call TRBJ1-1; the match to TRBD1 covers 9 bases. The length of the CDR3 is 14 residues. CDR1 and CDR2 from the germline V gene are SNHLY and FYNNEI. The trim removed 7 bases at V and 5 bases at J, leaving 8 bases unmatched. CDR3 residues: CASIPQGAGTEAFF. The DNA of the CDR3 is TGTGCCAGCATTCCACAGGGGGCAGGTACTGAAGCTTTCTTT.

This clonotype came up a few times. The V gene is TRBV24-1, the J gene TRBJ2-1, with 11 bases fitting TRBD2. The CDR3 loop spans 15 amino acids. Germline loops: CDR1 KGHDR, CDR2 SFDVKD. V gave up 4 bases and J gave up 8 bases; unmatched junction bases: 6. The CDR3 DNA reads as TGTGCCACCAGTGAGACTAGCGGGATTATCGATGAGCAGTTCTTC. Its protein product is CATSETSGIIDEQFF.

The J gene is TRBJ1-4, the V gene TRBV25-1; 7 bases line up with TRBD1. This CDR3 contains 15 residues. J gave up 5 bases and V 2 bases, and 5 bases lay outside the gene matches. Germline CDR1 reads MGHDK; CDR2 reads SYGVNS. CDR3 coding DNA: TGTGCCAGCAGTGAACTCACAGGGGCGAATGAAAAACTGTTTTTT. Translation: CASSELTGANEKLFF.

This chain links TRBV2 with TRBJ1-2; 12 bases agree with TRBD1. Germline loops: CDR1 SNHLY, CDR2 FYNNEI. The J segment lost 7 bases and the V segment lost 6 bases, leaving 6 bases of the junction unmatched. CDR3 length: 14 residues. CDR3 sequence reads: CASSSGQGAFGYTF. DNA of the CDR3: TGTGCCAGCAGCTCGGGACAGGGGGCGTTTGGCTACACCTTC. The variable domain in full, with the rest retrieved from reference TRBV2 and TRBJ1-2, is EPEVTQTPSHQVTQMGQEVILRCVPISNHLYFYWYRQILGQKVEFLVSFYNNEISEKSEIFDDQFSVERPDGSNFTLKIRSTKLEDSAMYFCASSSGQGAFGYTFGSGTRLTVV.

This clonotype was counted between two and nine times. The chain has TRBV13 and TRBJ2-7; D remains ambiguous. The CDR3 is 16 residues long. The V end lost 5 bases, the J end lost 2 bases, and 19 bases lay between the germline ends. CDR1 is PRHDT, CDR2 FYEKMQ, per germline (reference sequence). The CDR3 DNA reads as TGTGCCAGCAGCGCCAAAAAAGGAAACAGACCCTACGAGCAGTACTTC. Residues: CASSAKKGNRPYEQYF.

This sequence joins TRBV6-4 and TRBJ1-1; no clear D gene. Germline values: CDR1 MRHNA, CDR2 SNTAGT. The CDR3 contains 12 residues. The V end was cut by 6 bases, the J end by 8 bases, with 13 bases between. The CDR3 coding sequence is TGTGCCAGCAGCGAAGTTGGAATCGAAGCTTTCTTT. Its translation is CASSEVGIEAFF.

This clonotype showed up many times. V is TRBV7-9 and J is TRBJ2-1, with 9 nucleotides matching TRBD2. V was pared by 1 base and J by 8 bases, with 12 bases of the junction left unmatched. This CDR3 is built from 17 residues. Germline CDR1 is SEHNR and CDR2 is FQNEAQ (reference sequence). In DNA, the CDR3 is TGTGCCAGCAGCTTAGACCCGAGCGGGGGGATGGGGGATGAGCAGTTCTTC. This sequence encodes CASSLDPSGGMGDEQFF.

The rearrangement links TRBV19 to TRBJ1-2; D unresolved. Trimming removed 3 bases at V and 4 bases at J, with 12 bases between. Germline V gene sequence: CDR1 LNHDA, CDR2 SQIVND (reference sequence). The CDR3 loop spans 14 amino acids. CDR3 residues: CASSIPTYSYGYTF. The DNA of the CDR3 is TGTGCCAGTAGTATCCCGACGTATAGCTATGGCTACACCTTC.

In this sample, this clonotype turned up many times. V is TRBV12-3 or TRBV12-4 and J is TRBJ1-3, with D uncertain. The CDR3 is 16 amino acids. V dropped 2 bases and J dropped 0 bases, with 11 bases sitting between them. The CDR3: CASSLKGASSGNTIYF. CDR3 DNA: TGTGCCAGCAGTTTAAAGGGCGCAAGCTCTGGAAACACCATATATTTT.

In its sample, this clonotype was seen many times. V and J are TRBV6-4 and TRBJ2-3, with TRBD2 as a possible D gene (7 bases). The CDR3 is 14 amino acids. CDR1 is MRHNA, CDR2 SNTAGT, per germline. V lost 2 bases to trimming and J lost 2 bases, with 8 bases between them. CDR3 DNA sequence: TGTGCCAGCAGTGACGGGGGGGCCACAGATACGCAGTATTTT. It is translated as CASSDGGATDTQYF.

This clonotype was recorded a few times. This chain uses TRBV19 with TRBJ1-3; D uncertain. Germline V lookup: CDR1 LNHDA, CDR2 SQIVND (reference sequence). V lost 5 bases and J lost 1, with 9 bases in between. The CDR3 length is 14 residues. CDR3 amino acids: CASSPRVSGNTIYF. The DNA for the CDR3 is TGTGCCAGTAGTCCGAGGGTGTCTGGAAACACCATATATTTT.

CDR3 region: CSQESGGPTYEQYF. The CDR3, as DNA: TGCAGCCAAGAGTCCGGGGGACCTACCTACGAGCAGTACTTC. This chain joins TRBV29-1 and TRBJ2-7; D may be TRBD2 (6 bases). V lost 8 bases and J lost 2, with 19 bases in between. The CDR3 is made up of 14 amino acids. Germline V gene data show CDR1 as SQVTM and CDR2 as ANQGSEA.

Only a few counts were recorded for this clonotype. The chain couples TRBV19 to TRBJ1-1, with a weak D call TRBD1 (5 bases). The CDR3 covers 14 residues. The V and J ends lost 4 bases and 4 bases respectively, with 13 bases between them. CDR1 is LNHDA, CDR2 SQIVND, per germline (reference sequence). The CDR3 DNA sequence: TGTGCCAGTAGTACAGGGAAGAGTGTCACTGAAGCTTTCTTT. This encodes CASSTGKSVTEAFF.

Note on this clonotype: A clone one base away is much larger, so this may be a read error. The chain couples TRBV27 to TRBJ2-7; D is uncertain. This CDR3 is 15 amino acids long. Trimming removed 6 bases at V and 2 bases at J, with 17 bases between. Germline values: CDR1 MNHEY, CDR2 SMNVEV (reference sequence). This CDR3 reads CASSRYRFPAYEQYF. For the CDR3, the DNA is TGTGCCAGCAGCCGCTACCGCTTTCCGGCCTACGAGCAGTACTTC.

The V and J genes are TRBV10-3 and TRBJ2-7; no reliable D call. The V end lost 5 bases, the J end lost 2 bases, and 4 bases lay between the germline ends. The length of the CDR3 is 11 residues. The germline gives CDR1 ENHRY, CDR2 SYGVKD. CDR3 protein: CAISPAYEQYF. For the CDR3, the DNA is TGTGCCATCAGTCCCGCCTACGAGCAGTACTTC.